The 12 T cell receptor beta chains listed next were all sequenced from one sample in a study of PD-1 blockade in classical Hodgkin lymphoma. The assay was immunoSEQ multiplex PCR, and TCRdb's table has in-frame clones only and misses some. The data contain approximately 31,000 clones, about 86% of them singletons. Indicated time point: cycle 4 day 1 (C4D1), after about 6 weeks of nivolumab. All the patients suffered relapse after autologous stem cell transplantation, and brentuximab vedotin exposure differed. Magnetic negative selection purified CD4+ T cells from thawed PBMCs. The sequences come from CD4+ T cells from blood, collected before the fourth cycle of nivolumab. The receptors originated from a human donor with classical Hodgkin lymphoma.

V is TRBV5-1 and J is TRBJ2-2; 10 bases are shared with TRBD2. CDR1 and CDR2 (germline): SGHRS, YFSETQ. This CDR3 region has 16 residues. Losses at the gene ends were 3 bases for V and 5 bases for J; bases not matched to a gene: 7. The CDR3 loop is CASSSQRGGRTGELFF. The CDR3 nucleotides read TGCGCCAGCAGCTCTCAGCGGGGGGGCCGAACCGGGGAGCTGTTTTTT.

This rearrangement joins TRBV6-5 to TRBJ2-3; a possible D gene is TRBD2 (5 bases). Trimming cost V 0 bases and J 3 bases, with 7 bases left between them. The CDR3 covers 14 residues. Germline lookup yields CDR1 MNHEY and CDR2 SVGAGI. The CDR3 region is CASSYSDSTDTQYF. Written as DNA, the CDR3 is TGTGCCAGCAGTTACTCGGACTCTACAGATACGCAGTATTTT.

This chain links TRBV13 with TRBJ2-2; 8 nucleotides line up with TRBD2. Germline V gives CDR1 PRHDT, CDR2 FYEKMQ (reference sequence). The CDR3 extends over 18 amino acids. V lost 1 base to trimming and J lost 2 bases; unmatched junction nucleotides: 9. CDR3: CASSLALAGHINTGELFF. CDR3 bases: TGTGCCAGCAGCTTAGCGCTAGCGGGCCACATAAACACCGGGGAGCTGTTTTTT.

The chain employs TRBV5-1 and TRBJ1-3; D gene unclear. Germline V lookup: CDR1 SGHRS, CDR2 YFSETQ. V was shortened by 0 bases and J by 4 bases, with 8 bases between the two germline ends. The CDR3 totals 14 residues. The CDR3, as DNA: TGCGCCAGCAGCTTGGGGGTTTCAGGAAACACCATATATTTT. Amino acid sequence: CASSLGVSGNTIYF.

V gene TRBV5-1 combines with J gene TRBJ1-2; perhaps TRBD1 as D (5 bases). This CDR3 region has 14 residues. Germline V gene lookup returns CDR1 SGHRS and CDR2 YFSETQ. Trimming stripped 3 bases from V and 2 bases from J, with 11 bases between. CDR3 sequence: CASSSGLLNYGYTF. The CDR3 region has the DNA TGCGCCAGCAGCTCGGGACTGTTAAACTATGGCTACACCTTC. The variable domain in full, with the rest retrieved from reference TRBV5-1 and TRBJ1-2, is KAGVTQTPRYLIKTRGQQVTLSCSPISGHRSVSWYQQTPGQGLQFLFEYFSETQRNKGNFPGRFSGRQFSNSRSEMNVSTLELGDSALYLCASSSGLLNYGYTFGSGTRLTVV.

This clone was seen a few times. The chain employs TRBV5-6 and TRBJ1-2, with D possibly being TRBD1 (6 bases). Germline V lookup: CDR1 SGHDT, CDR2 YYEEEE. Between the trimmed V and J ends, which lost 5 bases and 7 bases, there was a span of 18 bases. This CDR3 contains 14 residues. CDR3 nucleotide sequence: TGTGCCAGCAGGAGCCCATACAGGGATTTTGGCTACACCTTC. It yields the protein CASRSPYRDFGYTF.

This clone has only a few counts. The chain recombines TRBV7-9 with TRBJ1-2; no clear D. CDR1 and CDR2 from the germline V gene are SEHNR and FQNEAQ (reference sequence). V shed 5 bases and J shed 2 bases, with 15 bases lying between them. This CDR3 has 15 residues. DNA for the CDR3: TGTGCCAGCAGCCCGAAAGACCCCTCGAACTATGGCTACACCTTC. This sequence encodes CASSPKDPSNYGYTF.

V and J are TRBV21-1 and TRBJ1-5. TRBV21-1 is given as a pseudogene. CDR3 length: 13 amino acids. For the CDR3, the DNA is TGTGCCAGCAGAACTCGAAGCAATCAGCCCCAGCATTTT. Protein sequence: CASRTRSNQPQHF.

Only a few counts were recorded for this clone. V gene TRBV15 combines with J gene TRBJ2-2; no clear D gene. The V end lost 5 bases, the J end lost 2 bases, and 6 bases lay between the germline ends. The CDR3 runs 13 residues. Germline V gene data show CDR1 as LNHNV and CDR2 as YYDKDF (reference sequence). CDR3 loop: CATSGLNTGELFF. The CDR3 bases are TGTGCCACCAGCGGCCTCAACACCGGGGAGCTGTTTTTT.

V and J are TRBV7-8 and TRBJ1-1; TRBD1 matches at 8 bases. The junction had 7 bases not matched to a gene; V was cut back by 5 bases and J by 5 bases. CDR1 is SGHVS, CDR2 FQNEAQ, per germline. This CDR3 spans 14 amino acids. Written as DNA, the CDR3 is TGTGCCAGCAGCCCGGACAGGGAGGGGACTGAAGCTTTCTTT. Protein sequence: CASSPDREGTEAFF.

The CDR3 DNA is TGTGCCAGCAGTCGGGACAGGTCCTATGGCTACACCTTC. Its translation is CASSRDRSYGYTF. The rearrangement links TRBV6-5 to TRBJ1-2; 8 positions match TRBD1. The CDR3 contains 13 residues. With V trimmed by 5 bases and J by 4 bases, 3 bases remained unmatched. Germline V gene sequence: CDR1 MNHEY, CDR2 SVGAGI.

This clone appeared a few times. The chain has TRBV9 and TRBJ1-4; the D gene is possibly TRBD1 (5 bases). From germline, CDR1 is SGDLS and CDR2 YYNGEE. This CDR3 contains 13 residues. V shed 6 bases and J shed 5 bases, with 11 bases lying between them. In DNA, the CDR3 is TGTGCCAGCACCAGGGACGGAAATGAAAAACTGTTTTTT. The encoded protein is CASTRDGNEKLFF.